This T cell receptor beta chain was sequenced in a study of CD8+CD57+ T cells in acquired aplastic anemia. The wider study: An average of about 10.8 million reads for CD4+ cells was obtained from healthy donors.

This clonotype was found many times. The template used for profiling TCR beta VDJ and CDR3 was genomic DNA. TCRdb fed the reads into MiXCR, producing one record per CDR3 protein. The sample yields a few hundred thousand distinct CDR3 sequences, roughly 33% seen once. V dropped 6 bases and J dropped 8 bases, with 14 bases sitting between them. In germline, CDR1 is SNHLY, CDR2 FYNNEI. This CDR3 is built from 14 residues. This chain joins TRBV2 and TRBJ1-6; a possible D gene is TRBD1 (6 bases). The sequencing input was sorted CD4+, CD8+, or CD8+CD57+ T cells (not recorded which) from PBMCs. The source of this sequence is a human donor in good health, serving as a control. The CDR3: CASRLTGRDSPLHF. The CDR3 DNA sequence: TGTGCCAGCAGACTTACAGGGAGGGATTCACCCCTCCACTTT.